These T cell receptor beta chains were read from a single sample in a study of CD8+ T cells in alopecia areata. The data were produced by immunoSEQ multiplex PCR, yet TCRdb's version contains in-frame clones alone and is incomplete. The sample records 200,000 to 250,000 clones, less than 65% being singletons. This specimen was CD4+ T cells sorted from blood, taken at week 4, from a patient treated with tofacitinib. Source of these receptors: a human donor with alopecia areata. Each CDR3 is given without its conserved first and last residue.

TRBJ2-3,TRBV28,ASSSPRETDTQY
TRBJ2-3,TRBV5-1,ASSGVRGPKDTQY
TRBJ2-7,TRBV27,ASSLSNWDRGYEQY
TRBJ2-1,TRBV4-2,ASSQRLAGRSSYNEQF
TRBJ1-1,TRBV15,ATSGSLNTEAF
TRBJ2-7,TRBV30,AWSRLAGGYEQY
TRBJ1-2,TRBV30,AWSQGFYYGYT
TRBJ1-1,TRBV2,ASSEAPSTEAF
TRBJ1-2,TRBV5-4,ASSSQGASYGYT
TRBJ2-1,TRBV7-2,ASSLLASRF
TRBJ1-2,TRBV9,ASSVAEEGANYGYT
TRBJ2-7,TRBV23-1,ASSHRYPREQY
TRBJ2-7,TRBV10-3,ATKQGDYEQY
TRBJ1-1,TRBV7-9,ASSLVTGNTEAF
TRBJ2-3,TRBV28,ASSLYREGGQY
TRBJ2-5,TRBV5-4,ASSPKDREETQY
TRBJ2-7,TRBV5-1,ASSLEDLYEQY